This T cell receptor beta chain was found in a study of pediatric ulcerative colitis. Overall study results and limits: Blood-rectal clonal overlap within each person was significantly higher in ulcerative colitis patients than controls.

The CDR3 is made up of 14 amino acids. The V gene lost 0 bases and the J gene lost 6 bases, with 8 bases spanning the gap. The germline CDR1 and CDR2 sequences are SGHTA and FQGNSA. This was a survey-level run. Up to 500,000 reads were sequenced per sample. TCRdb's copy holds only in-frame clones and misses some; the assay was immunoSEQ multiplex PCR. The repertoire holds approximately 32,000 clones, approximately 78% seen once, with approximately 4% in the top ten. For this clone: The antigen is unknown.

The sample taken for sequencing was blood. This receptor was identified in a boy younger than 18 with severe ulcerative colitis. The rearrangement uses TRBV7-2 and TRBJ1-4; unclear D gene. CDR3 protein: CASSLAGLDEKLFF. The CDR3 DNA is TGTGCCAGCAGCTTAGCCGGGTTAGATGAAAAACTGTTTTTT.